The 11 T cell receptor beta chains given below trace back to one sample, sequenced in a study of OX40 agonist ivuxolimab in advanced cancers. This table comes from immunoSEQ multiplex PCR, and its TCRdb copy is limited to in-frame clones, with some not included. The sample lists 75,000 to 100,000 clones, approximately 88% occurring once. Sequencing used CD4+ or CD8+ T cells sorted from blood, obtained in a trial of the OX40 agonist ivuxolimab. The source is an adult with an advanced solid tumor such as melanoma, head and neck, liver or kidney cancer.

V is TRBV6-4 and J is TRBJ1-5; D is unclear. In germline, CDR1 is MRHNA, CDR2 SNTAGT. V was shortened by 6 bases and J by 0 bases, with 9 bases between the two germline ends. The CDR3 runs to 14 residues. The CDR3 here is CASSTEYSNQPQHF. CDR3 nucleotide sequence: TGTGCCAGCAGCACAGAATATAGCAATCAGCCCCAGCATTTT.

The chain combines TRBV4-2 with TRBJ1-5; 7 nucleotides line up with TRBD1. Trimming removed 3 bases from V and 5 bases from J; junction bases left unmatched: 7. CDR3 length equals 15 residues. Germline V gene sequence: CDR1 LGHNA, CDR2 YNFKEQ. The CDR3 loop reads CASSQTGHRDQPQHF. The CDR3 coding sequence is TGTGCCAGCAGCCAGACAGGGCACCGGGATCAGCCCCAGCATTTT.

The CDR3 DNA is TGTGCCAGCAGCCCTGGACTATTCACAGATACGCAGTATTTT. Its translation: CASSPGLFTDTQYF. The chain uses TRBV7-9 and TRBJ2-3, with TRBD2 as a possible D gene (6 bases). CDR3 length: 14 residues. From germline, CDR1 is SEHNR and CDR2 FQNEAQ (reference sequence). V lost 5 bases and J lost 2, with 11 bases in between. The full variable domain, with the rest looked up from reference TRBV7-9 and TRBJ2-3, is DTGVSQNPRHKITKRGQNVTFRCDPISEHNRLYWYRQTLGQGPEFLTYFQNEAQLEKSRLLSDRFSAERPKGSFSTLEIQRTEQGDSAMYLCASSPGLFTDTQYFGPGTRLTVL.

The V and J genes are TRBV7-5 and TRBJ2-1; no check of the table's D call, TRBD2, against the DNA was made. TRBV7-5 is a pseudogene locus. CDR3 length: 14 amino acids. The CDR3 protein is CVRNSPGYRGEQFF. In DNA form, the CDR3 reads TGTGTCAGAAACTCCCCGGGATATCGGGGTGAGCAGTTCTTC.

The rearrangement joins TRBV6-5 to TRBJ2-7, with TRBD2 matching 13 bases. There are 15 residues in the CDR3. CDR1 is MNHEY and CDR2 is SVGAGI in the germline V gene. Trimming cost V 6 bases and J 3 bases; bases outside gene matches: 5. CDR3 sequence (DNA): TGTGCCAGCAGCAACAGACTAGCGGGAGGCTACGAGCAGTACTTC. It translates to CASSNRLAGGYEQYF.

The rearrangement uses TRBV2 and TRBJ1-1; D gene uncertain. Germline V CDR1 and CDR2: SNHLY, FYNNEI. The CDR3 has 13 residues. With 8 bases removed from V and 4 bases from J, the gap between germline ends came to 14 bases. The DNA for the CDR3 is TGTGCCAGCGGGGTTAGTCCGGTCACTGAAGCTTTCTTT. Residues: CASGVSPVTEAFF. Full variable domain (missing parts from reference TRBV2 and TRBJ1-1): EPEVTQTPSHQVTQMGQEVILRCVPISNHLYFYWYRQILGQKVEFLVSFYNNEISEKSEIFDDQFSVERPDGSNFTLKIRSTKLEDSAMYFCASGVSPVTEAFFGQGTRLTVV.

Turning to this clone: A read error may account for a junction end that differs from germline. The genes are TRBV5-1 and TRBJ2-3; D is undetermined. The germline CDR1 and CDR2 sequences are SGHRS and YFSETQ. The CDR3 consists of 13 residues. CDR3 in DNA: TGCGCCAGCTGCTTACTCCCGACAGATACGCAGTATTTT. This translates into CASCLLPTDTQYF.

J is TRBJ1-1 and V is TRBV5-1; D may be TRBD1 (5 bases). The CDR3 length is 17 residues. Per the germline V gene, CDR1 is SGHRS and CDR2 is YFSETQ. The V end lost 4 bases, the J end lost 0 bases, and 19 bases lay between the germline ends. CDR3 protein: CASSETRGRGMNTEAFF. The DNA for the CDR3 is TGCGCCAGCAGCGAGACCCGGGGCAGAGGTATGAACACTGAAGCTTTCTTT.

This clone has only one observation. This sequence joins TRBV28 and TRBJ1-4, with no clear D. Trimming removed 6 bases at V and 0 bases at J, with 20 bases between. CDR3 length equals 18 residues. Germline assignment: CDR1 MDHEN and CDR2 SYDVKM. The CDR3 nucleotides are TGTGCCAGCAGACCCCCCTGGCGGGCAGTCTCAACTAATGAAAAACTGTTTTTT. Translating gives CASRPPWRAVSTNEKLFF.

The chain links TRBV6-5 to TRBJ1-2; D unresolved. The ends were cut back, 10 bases at V and 5 bases at J, with 17 bases in the middle. CDR3 length: 13 amino acids. Germline V gives CDR1 MNHEY, CDR2 SVGAGI. This CDR3 reads CATRLGRNYGYTF. CDR3 DNA: TGTGCCACCAGGTTAGGGCGGAATTATGGCTACACCTTC.

CDR3 sequence: CASIGDADTGELFF. The DNA for the CDR3 is TGTGCCAGCATCGGGGATGCGGACACCGGGGAGCTGTTTTTT. This chain connects TRBV2 to TRBJ2-2; possible D gene TRBD2, 5 bases. Germline V gene sequence: CDR1 SNHLY, CDR2 FYNNEI. The CDR3 is made up of 14 amino acids. Between the trimmed V and J ends, which lost 7 bases and 3 bases, there was a span of 12 bases. The variable domain in full, with the rest retrieved from reference TRBV2 and TRBJ2-2, is EPEVTQTPSHQVTQMGQEVILRCVPISNHLYFYWYRQILGQKVEFLVSFYNNEISEKSEIFDDQFSVERPDGSNFTLKIRSTKLEDSAMYFCASIGDADTGELFFGEGSRLTVL.